Presented here are 16 T cell receptor beta chains from one specimen sequenced in a study of molecular identifiers for immune sequencing clone quantification. Each CDR3 protein is one row after TCRdb ran MiXCR on the PCR reads. This sample carries some 100,000 distinct CDR3 sequences, around 33% of them seen once, and the ten largest clones take less than 5.5%. Sequenced input: naive CD8+ T cells from blood, with Jurkat cell RNA spiked in. Subset described: FACS-sorted CD8+CD4-CCR7+CD45RA+ naive T cells. The receptor source for this set is a human donor in good health. Some libraries in this study had Jurkat cell RNA spiked in.

In the case of this clonotype: The junction departs from germline at one end; a sequencing error may be responsible. The chain combines TRBV10-3 with TRBJ2-3; 11 bases are a match to TRBD2. The CDR3 spans 16 residues. The V gene's germline CDR1 is ENHRY and CDR2 SYGVKD. CDR3 sequence reads: CAFRDELAGGTDTQYF. The CDR3 nucleotides read TGTGCCTTCAGAGACGAACTAGCGGGAGGCACAGATACGCAGTATTTT.

Of note for this clonotype: A much larger clone sits a single nucleotide away, making a read error possible. This sequence joins TRBV7-9 and TRBJ2-3; D unclear. Trimming removed 4 bases from V and 4 bases from J, with 24 bases in between. The length of the CDR3 is 18 residues. Germline loops: CDR1 SEHNR, CDR2 FQNEAQ (reference sequence). The CDR3, as DNA: TGTGCCAGCAGCTATCAAAAATGGGTCTTAACCAGAGCAGATACGCAGTATTTT. It translates to CASSYQKWVLTRADTQYF.

The chain links TRBV28 to TRBJ1-2, with TRBD1 identical over 7 bases. Unmatched junction bases numbered 6, after V lost 4 bases and J lost 1 base. Per the germline V gene, CDR1 is MDHEN and CDR2 is SYDVKM. CDR3 length: 15 residues. The CDR3 protein is CASSYSGTVNYGYTF. The CDR3 DNA follows: TGTGCCAGCAGTTATTCCGGGACAGTTAACTATGGCTACACCTTC.

Turning to this clonotype: A much more abundant neighbour one base away suggests this may be a read error. V gene TRBV29-1 combines with J gene TRBJ1-2, with TRBD1 matching 8 bases. Germline V gene sequence: CDR1 SQVTM, CDR2 ANQGSEA. V shed 1 base and J 2 bases; nucleotides not matched to a gene: 0. CDR3 size: 13 residues. The CDR3 DNA sequence: TGCAGCGTTGAAGGACAGGGGAACTATGGCTACACCTTC. Protein sequence: CSVEGQGNYGYTF.

This chain links TRBV2 with TRBJ2-3, with TRBD1 matching 7 bases. Germline loops: CDR1 SNHLY, CDR2 FYNNEI. This CDR3 spans 15 amino acids. V trimming: 4 bases; J trimming: 8 bases; junction bases outside the gene matches: 12. CDR3: CASSGVDRVFATQYF. CDR3 coding DNA: TGTGCCAGCAGTGGGGTAGACAGGGTTTTTGCTACGCAGTATTTT.

This clonotype occurred many times. This sequence joins TRBV7-8 and TRBJ2-4; D gene ambiguous. The CDR3 is 18 amino acids. Trimming cost V 1 base and J 0 bases, with 16 bases left between them. Germline V gene data show CDR1 as SGHVS and CDR2 as FQNEAQ. CDR3 sequence: CASSLGLLPDLAKNIQYF. For the CDR3, the DNA is TGTGCCAGCAGCTTAGGCTTGCTCCCCGACTTAGCCAAAAACATTCAGTACTTC.

This clonotype was observed at least ten times. CDR3 region: CASSLGDEKLFF. The CDR3 DNA is TGTGCCAGCAGCTTAGGGGATGAAAAACTGTTTTTT. The V call is TRBV7-9, the J call TRBJ1-4; no definite D call. Per the germline V gene, CDR1 is SEHNR and CDR2 is FQNEAQ (reference sequence). The V gene lost 1 base and the J gene lost 6 bases, with 3 bases spanning the gap. CDR3 size: 12 residues.

This clonotype was found a few times. The chain combines TRBV13 with TRBJ2-6; D perhaps matches TRBD2 (5 bases). The CDR3 consists of 18 residues. V dropped 5 bases and J dropped 0 bases, with 17 bases sitting between them. In germline, CDR1 is PRHDT, CDR2 FYEKMQ (reference sequence). This chain's CDR3 is CASSHNPGFISGANVLTF. In DNA, the CDR3 is TGTGCCAGCAGCCATAACCCGGGATTCATCTCTGGGGCCAACGTCCTGACTTTC.

In its sample, this clonotype was seen many times. The rearrangement links TRBV19 to TRBJ1-1; D not resolved. The CDR3 consists of 12 residues. The germline gives CDR1 LNHDA, CDR2 SQIVND (reference sequence). Trimming removed 6 bases from V and 10 bases from J, with 15 bases in between. The CDR3 coding sequence is TGTGCCAGTAGCCATCCCGGGCCAGGAGCTTTCTTT. Amino acids: CASSHPGPGAFF.

Remarks on this clonotype: A much larger clone lies one base from this, so it may be a read error. A read error is likely, as this CDR3 ends without the conserved phenylalanine or tryptophan. The rearrangement links TRBV10-3 to TRBJ2-3; D ambiguous. Germline V lookup: CDR1 ENHRY, CDR2 SYGVKD. Deletions cut 10 bases from V and 6 bases from J, with 14 bases between. The CDR3 spans 12 residues. The CDR3 DNA follows: TGTGCCACCAGAGGCACCGAGGATACGCAGTATTAT. This codes for CATRGTEDTQYY.

The J gene is TRBJ2-1, the V gene TRBV9, with D perhaps matching TRBD2 (6 bases). Germline-derived CDR1 and CDR2 are SGDLS and YYNGEE. The CDR3 loop spans 15 amino acids. V lost 1 base, J lost 4 bases, and 12 bases lay in between. The CDR3 here is CASSVTPSEYNEQFF. The CDR3 region has the DNA TGTGCCAGCAGCGTAACACCTAGCGAATACAATGAGCAGTTCTTC.

About this clonotype itself: This sequence may be a read error, since a much larger clone differs from it by one base. The gene calls are TRBV20-1 and TRBJ2-7; a weak D match, TRBD1 (6 bases). CDR1 and CDR2 (germline): DFQATT, SNEGSKA (reference sequence). CDR3 size: 12 residues. This CDR3 reads CSAPDSSCEQYF. The CDR3 DNA reads TGCAGTGCCCCGGACAGCTCCTGCGAGCAGTACTTC.

This clonotype was observed many times. V usage is TRBV29-1 and J usage is TRBJ1-5; D is unresolved. Germline V lookup: CDR1 SQVTM, CDR2 ANQGSEA. Trimming removed 7 bases at V and 2 bases at J, with 9 bases between. This CDR3 is built from 12 residues. In DNA, the CDR3 is TGCAGCGCGCGGGAGGGCAATCAGCCCCAGCATTTT. Protein: CSAREGNQPQHF.

The chain is built from TRBV18 and TRBJ2-1; 7 nucleotides match TRBD1. V lost 2 bases, J lost 4 bases, and 14 bases stayed unmatched. The CDR3 has 18 residues. Germline lookup yields CDR1 KGHSH and CDR2 LQKENI. The CDR3 bases are TGTGCCAGCTCACCAGAACTTGTGGACAGGATTGTTTACAATGAGCAGTTCTTC. This sequence encodes CASSPELVDRIVYNEQFF.

The sample holds many counts of this clonotype. This rearrangement joins TRBV7-9 to TRBJ2-4; D unresolved. This CDR3 is built from 18 residues. CDR1 is SEHNR, CDR2 FQNEAQ, per germline (reference sequence). V lost 4 bases, J lost 2 bases, and 21 bases lay in between. The CDR3 nucleotides are TGTGCCAGCAGCTCCTCGAGCTTGATGAGGATGACCAAAAACATTCAGTACTTC. Residues: CASSSSSLMRMTKNIQYF.

V and J are TRBV20-1 and TRBJ1-5; TRBD1 might be the D (6 bases). The CDR3 runs 15 residues. Deletions cut 4 bases from V and 9 bases from J, with 22 bases between. CDR1 and CDR2 (germline): DFQATT, SNEGSKA (reference sequence). The CDR3 loop reads CSAMHPDWGHLPQHF. CDR3 nucleotide sequence: TGCAGTGCTATGCACCCCGATTGGGGGCATCTGCCCCAGCATTTT.